The 6 T cell receptor beta chains presented below share a single source sample, sequenced in a study of early T cells in non-severe SARS-CoV-2 infection. One entry per CDR3 protein results from TCRdb running MiXCR on the 5' RACE reads. The sample consists of about 35,000 distinct CDR3 sequences, 5.5% of them appearing once. The sample here was whole blood, taken at baseline. The receptors here all came from an adult who was a healthcare worker with PCR-confirmed SARS-CoV-2 infection or an uninfected control (not recorded which).

This clonotype has a handful of counts. J is TRBJ1-5 and V is TRBV6-6; D may be TRBD1 (5 bases). The germline V gene encodes CDR1 MNHNY and CDR2 SVGAGI (reference sequence). V was clipped by 5 bases and J by 2 bases, with 19 bases between them. The CDR3 sequence is 17 residues long. CDR3 region: CASSTGTAGPGNQPQHF. The DNA for the CDR3 is TGTGCCAGCAGTACGGGGACGGCAGGTCCGGGCAATCAGCCCCAGCATTTT.

This clonotype was observed many times. This chain connects TRBV5-5 to TRBJ2-7, with a possible D match to TRBD1 (5 bases). V lost 4 bases, J lost 1 base, and 21 bases lay in between. This CDR3 has 17 amino acids. CDR1 is SGHKS and CDR2 is YYEKEE in the germline V gene (reference sequence). Here the CDR3 reads CASSRRHLQGGSYEQYF. The CDR3 bases are TGTGCCAGCAGCCGTCGACATTTGCAGGGTGGGTCCTACGAGCAGTACTTC.

Ten or more counts support this clonotype. The chain joins TRBV29-1 to TRBJ2-7, with D perhaps matching TRBD1 or TRBD2 (6 bases each). Looked up from germline, CDR1 is SQVTM and CDR2 is ANQGSEA. The CDR3 runs 13 residues. Trimming cost V 6 bases and J 5 bases, with 17 bases left between them. The CDR3 DNA reads as TGCAGCGTCATAGGTGGGGGGCGGGACGAGCAGTACTTC. This sequence encodes CSVIGGGRDEQYF.

This clonotype was detected a few times. CDR3 residues: CASSLITLYEQYF. The CDR3, as DNA: TGTGCCAGCAGCTTAATTACACTCTACGAGCAGTACTTC. J is TRBJ2-7 and V is TRBV7-2; D remains ambiguous. The CDR3 is made up of 13 amino acids. Germline loops: CDR1 SGHTA, CDR2 FQGNSA. The V and J ends lost 2 bases and 3 bases respectively, with 8 bases between them.

Ten or more counts support this clonotype. CDR3 region: CASSLWAAGDIQYF. CDR3 in DNA: TGTGCCAGCAGCTTATGGGCGGCGGGAGACATTCAGTACTTC. This rearrangement joins TRBV7-6 to TRBJ2-4, with 7 positions matching TRBD2. Germline CDR1 reads SGHVS; CDR2 reads FNYEAQ. Trimming at V came to 2 bases and at J to 8 bases, leaving 6 bases not matched to a gene. The CDR3 contains 14 residues.

The chain combines TRBV2 with TRBJ2-1; no clear D gene. The CDR3 runs 13 residues. V shed 2 bases and J shed 5 bases, with 7 bases lying between them. Per the germline V gene, CDR1 is SNHLY and CDR2 is FYNNEI. CDR3 protein: CASSESPNNEQFF. The CDR3 coding sequence is TGTGCCAGCAGTGAATCCCCAAACAATGAGCAGTTCTTC.